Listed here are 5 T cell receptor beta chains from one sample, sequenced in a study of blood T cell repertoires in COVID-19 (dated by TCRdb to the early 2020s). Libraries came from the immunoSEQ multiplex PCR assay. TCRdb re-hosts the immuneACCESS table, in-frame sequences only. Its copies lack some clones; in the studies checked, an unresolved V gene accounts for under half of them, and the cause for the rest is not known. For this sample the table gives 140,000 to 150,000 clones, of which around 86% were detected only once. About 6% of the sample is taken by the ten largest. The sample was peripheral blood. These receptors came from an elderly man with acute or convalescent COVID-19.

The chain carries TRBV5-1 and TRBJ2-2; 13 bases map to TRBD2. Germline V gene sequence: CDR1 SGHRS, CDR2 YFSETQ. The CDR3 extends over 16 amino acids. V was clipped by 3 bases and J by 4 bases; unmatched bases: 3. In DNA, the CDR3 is TGCGCCAGCAGCTCTGGGACTAGCGGGGCCACCGGGGAGCTGTTTTTT. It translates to CASSSGTSGATGELFF.

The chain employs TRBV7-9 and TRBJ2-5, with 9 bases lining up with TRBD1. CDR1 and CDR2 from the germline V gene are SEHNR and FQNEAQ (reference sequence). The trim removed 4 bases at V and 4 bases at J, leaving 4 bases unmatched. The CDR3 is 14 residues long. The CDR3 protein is CASSSKQGAETQYF. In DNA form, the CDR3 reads TGTGCCAGCAGCTCGAAACAGGGGGCAGAGACCCAGTACTTC.

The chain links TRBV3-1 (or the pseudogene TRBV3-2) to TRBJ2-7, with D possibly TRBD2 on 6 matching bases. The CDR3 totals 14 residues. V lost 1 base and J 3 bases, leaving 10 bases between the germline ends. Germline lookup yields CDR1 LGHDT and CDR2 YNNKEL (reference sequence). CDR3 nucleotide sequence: TGTGCCAGCAGCCAAGGAATAGCGGTCTACGAGCAGTACTTC. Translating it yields CASSQGIAVYEQYF.

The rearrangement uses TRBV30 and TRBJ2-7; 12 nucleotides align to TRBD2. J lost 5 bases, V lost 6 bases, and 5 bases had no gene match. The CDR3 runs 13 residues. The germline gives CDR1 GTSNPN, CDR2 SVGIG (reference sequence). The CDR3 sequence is CACTTSGGNEQYF. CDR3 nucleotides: TGTGCCTGTACGACTAGCGGGGGCAACGAGCAGTACTTC.

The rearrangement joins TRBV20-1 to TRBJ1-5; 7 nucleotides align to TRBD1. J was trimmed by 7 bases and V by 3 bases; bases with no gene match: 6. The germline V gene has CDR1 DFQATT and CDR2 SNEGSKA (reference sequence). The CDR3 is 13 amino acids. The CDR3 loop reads CSASWAGGQPQHF. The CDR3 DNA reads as TGCAGTGCTAGTTGGGCAGGGGGACAGCCCCAGCATTTT.